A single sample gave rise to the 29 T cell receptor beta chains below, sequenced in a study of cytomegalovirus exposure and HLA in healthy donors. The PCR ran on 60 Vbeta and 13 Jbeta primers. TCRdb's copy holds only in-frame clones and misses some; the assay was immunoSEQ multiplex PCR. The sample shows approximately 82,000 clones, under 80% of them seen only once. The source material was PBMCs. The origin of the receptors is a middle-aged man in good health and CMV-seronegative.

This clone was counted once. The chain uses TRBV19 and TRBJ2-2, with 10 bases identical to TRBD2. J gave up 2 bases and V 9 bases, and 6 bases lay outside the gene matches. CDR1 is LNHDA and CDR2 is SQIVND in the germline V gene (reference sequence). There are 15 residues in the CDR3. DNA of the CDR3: TGTGCCAGCCTAGCGGGAGAAAAAAACACCGGGGAGCTGTTTTTT. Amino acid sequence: CASLAGEKNTGELFF.

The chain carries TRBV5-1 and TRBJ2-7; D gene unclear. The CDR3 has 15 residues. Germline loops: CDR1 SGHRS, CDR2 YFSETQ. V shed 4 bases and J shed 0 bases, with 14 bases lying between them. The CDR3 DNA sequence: TGCGCCAGCAGCACCAGAGGCCCTAGCTCCTACGAGCAGTACTTC. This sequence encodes CASSTRGPSSYEQYF.

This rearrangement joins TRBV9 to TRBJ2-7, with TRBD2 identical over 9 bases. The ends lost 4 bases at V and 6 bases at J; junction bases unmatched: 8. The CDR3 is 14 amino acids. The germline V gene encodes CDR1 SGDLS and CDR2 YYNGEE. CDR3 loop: CASSPRGGAREQYF. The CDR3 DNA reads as TGTGCCAGCAGCCCCCGCGGGGGGGCACGCGAGCAGTACTTC.

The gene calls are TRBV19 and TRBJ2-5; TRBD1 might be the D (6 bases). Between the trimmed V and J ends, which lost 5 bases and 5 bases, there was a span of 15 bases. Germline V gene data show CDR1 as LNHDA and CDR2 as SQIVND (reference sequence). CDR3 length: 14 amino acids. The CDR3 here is CASSWGRKVETQYF. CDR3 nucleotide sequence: TGTGCCAGTAGTTGGGGGCGCAAGGTCGAGACCCAGTACTTC.

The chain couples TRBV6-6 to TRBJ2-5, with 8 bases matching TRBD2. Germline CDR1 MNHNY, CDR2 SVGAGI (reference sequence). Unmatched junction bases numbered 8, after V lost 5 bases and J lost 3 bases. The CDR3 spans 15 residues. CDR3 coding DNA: TGTGCCAGCAGTACGCCGGGACTAGGGGAAGAGACCCAGTACTTC. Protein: CASSTPGLGEETQYF.

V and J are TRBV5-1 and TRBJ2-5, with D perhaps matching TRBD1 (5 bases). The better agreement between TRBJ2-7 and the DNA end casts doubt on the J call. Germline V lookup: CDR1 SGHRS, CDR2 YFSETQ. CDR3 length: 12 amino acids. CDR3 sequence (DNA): TGCGCCAGCAGATTAGACAGATACGAGCAGTACTTC. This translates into CASRLDRYEQYF.

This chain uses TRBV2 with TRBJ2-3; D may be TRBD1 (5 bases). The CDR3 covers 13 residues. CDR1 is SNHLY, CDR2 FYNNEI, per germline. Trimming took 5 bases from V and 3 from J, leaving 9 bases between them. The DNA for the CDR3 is TGTGCCAGCAGTTGGACACCGACAGATACGCAGTATTTT. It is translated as CASSWTPTDTQYF.

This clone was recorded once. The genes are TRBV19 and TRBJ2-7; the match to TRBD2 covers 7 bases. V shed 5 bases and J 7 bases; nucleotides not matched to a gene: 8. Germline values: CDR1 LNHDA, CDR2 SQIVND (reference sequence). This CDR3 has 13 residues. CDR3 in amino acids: CASSSEGGREQYF. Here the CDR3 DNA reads TGTGCCAGTAGTTCCGAGGGAGGGAGGGAGCAGTACTTC.

This chain's CDR3 is CASSEQGASEKLFF. The CDR3 DNA follows: TGTGCCAGCAGTGAACAGGGGGCTAGCGAAAAACTGTTTTTT. The chain recombines TRBV6-1 with TRBJ1-4; 8 bases align to TRBD1. Trimming took 2 bases from V and 8 from J; bases not matched to a gene: 4. The CDR3 loop spans 14 amino acids. Germline V CDR1 and CDR2: MNHNS, SASEGT.

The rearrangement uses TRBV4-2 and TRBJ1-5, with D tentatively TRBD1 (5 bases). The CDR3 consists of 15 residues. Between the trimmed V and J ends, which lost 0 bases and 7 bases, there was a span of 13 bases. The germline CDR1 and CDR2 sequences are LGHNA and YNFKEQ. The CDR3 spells CASSQEDSGGQPQHF. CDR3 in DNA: TGTGCCAGCAGCCAAGAAGACTCCGGGGGGCAGCCCCAGCATTTT.

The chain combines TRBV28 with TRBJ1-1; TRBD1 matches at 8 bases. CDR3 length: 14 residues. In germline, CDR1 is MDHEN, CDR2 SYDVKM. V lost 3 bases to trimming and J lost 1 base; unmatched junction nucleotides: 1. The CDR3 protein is CASSLGTGNTEAFF. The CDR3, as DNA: TGTGCCAGCAGTTTGGGGACAGGGAACACTGAAGCTTTCTTT.

The CDR3 nucleotides are TGTGCCAGCAGTGCCAGGGGGATAGATACGCAGTATTTT. It translates to CASSARGIDTQYF. The chain uses TRBV6-1 and TRBJ2-3; TRBD1 matches at 7 bases. The J segment lost 5 bases and the V segment lost 4 bases, leaving 3 bases of the junction unmatched. Per germline, CDR1 MNHNS and CDR2 SASEGT. CDR3 length: 13 amino acids.

The CDR3 DNA follows: TGTGCCAGCAGTGTGAGGTACCAAGAGACCCAGTACTTC. It codes for CASSVRYQETQYF. V and J are TRBV2 and TRBJ2-5; D remains unclear. Germline CDR1 SNHLY, CDR2 FYNNEI. This CDR3 is built from 13 residues. V lost 4 bases, J lost 0 bases, and 6 bases lay in between. Drawing the rest from reference TRBV2 and TRBJ2-5, the complete variable domain is EPEVTQTPSHQVTQMGQEVILRCVPISNHLYFYWYRQILGQKVEFLVSFYNNEISEKSEIFDDQFSVERPDGSNFTLKIRSTKLEDSAMYFCASSVRYQETQYFGPGTRLLVL.

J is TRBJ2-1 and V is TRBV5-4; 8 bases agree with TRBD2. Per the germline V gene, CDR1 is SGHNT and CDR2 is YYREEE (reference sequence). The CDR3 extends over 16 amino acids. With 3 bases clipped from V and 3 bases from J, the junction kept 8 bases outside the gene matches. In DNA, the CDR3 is TGTGCCAGCAGCTCCGGGACTAGTTCGAACTACAATGAGCAGTTCTTC. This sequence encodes CASSSGTSSNYNEQFF.

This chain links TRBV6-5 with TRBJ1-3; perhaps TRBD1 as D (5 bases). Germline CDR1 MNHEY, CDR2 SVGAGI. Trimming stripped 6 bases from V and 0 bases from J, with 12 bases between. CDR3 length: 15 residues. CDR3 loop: CASSLLRDSGNTIYF. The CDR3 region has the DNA TGTGCCAGCAGCCTCCTCAGGGACTCTGGAAACACCATATATTTT.

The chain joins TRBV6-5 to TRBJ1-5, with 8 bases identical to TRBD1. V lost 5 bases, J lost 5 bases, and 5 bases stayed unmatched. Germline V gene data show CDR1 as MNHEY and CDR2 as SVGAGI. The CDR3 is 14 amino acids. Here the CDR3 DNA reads TGTGCCAGCAGTCGACAGGGGACGTATCAGCCCCAGCATTTT. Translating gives CASSRQGTYQPQHF.

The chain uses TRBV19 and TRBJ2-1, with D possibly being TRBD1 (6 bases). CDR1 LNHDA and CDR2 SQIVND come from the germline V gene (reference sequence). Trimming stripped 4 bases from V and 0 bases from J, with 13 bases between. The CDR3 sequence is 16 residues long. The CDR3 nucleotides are TGTGCCAGTAGTACCTTGGGGGCCAGCTCCTACAATGAGCAGTTCTTC. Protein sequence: CASSTLGASSYNEQFF.

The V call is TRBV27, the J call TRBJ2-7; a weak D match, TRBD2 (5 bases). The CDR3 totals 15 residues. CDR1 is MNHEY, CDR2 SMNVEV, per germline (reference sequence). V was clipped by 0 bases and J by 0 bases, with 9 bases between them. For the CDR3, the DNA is TGTGCCAGCAGTTTATCATATCTAGCCTCCTACGAGCAGTACTTC. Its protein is CASSLSYLASYEQYF.

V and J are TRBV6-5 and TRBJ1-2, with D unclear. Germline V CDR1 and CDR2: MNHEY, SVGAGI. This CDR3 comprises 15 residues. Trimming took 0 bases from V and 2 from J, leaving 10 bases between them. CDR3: CASSYSINRNYGYTF. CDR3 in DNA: TGTGCCAGCAGTTACTCGATAAACAGAAACTATGGCTACACCTTC.

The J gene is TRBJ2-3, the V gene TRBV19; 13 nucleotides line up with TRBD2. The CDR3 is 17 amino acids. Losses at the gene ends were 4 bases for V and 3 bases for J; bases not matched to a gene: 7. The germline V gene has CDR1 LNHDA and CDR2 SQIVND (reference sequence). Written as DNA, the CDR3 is TGTGCCAGTAGTAGAAAGGGACTAGCGGGATCTACAGATACGCAGTATTTT. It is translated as CASSRKGLAGSTDTQYF.

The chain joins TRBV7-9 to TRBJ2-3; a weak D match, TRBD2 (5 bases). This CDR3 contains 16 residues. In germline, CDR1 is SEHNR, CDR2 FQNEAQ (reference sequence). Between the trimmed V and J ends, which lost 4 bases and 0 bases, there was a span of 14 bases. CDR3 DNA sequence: TGTGCCAGCAGCTCCAGCATTGGCGGGAGCACAGATACGCAGTATTTT. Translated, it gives CASSSSIGGSTDTQYF.

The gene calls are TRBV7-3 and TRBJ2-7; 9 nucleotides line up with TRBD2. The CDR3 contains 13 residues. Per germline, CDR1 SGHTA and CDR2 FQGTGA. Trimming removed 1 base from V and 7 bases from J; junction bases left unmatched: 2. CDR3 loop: CASSLRREGEQYF. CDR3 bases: TGTGCCAGCAGCTTAAGGCGGGAGGGAGAGCAGTACTTC.

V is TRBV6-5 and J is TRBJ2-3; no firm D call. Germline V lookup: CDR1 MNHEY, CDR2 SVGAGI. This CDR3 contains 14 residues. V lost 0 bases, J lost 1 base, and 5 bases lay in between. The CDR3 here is CASSYSSRTDTQYF. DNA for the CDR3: TGTGCCAGCAGTTACTCGAGCCGCACAGATACGCAGTATTTT.

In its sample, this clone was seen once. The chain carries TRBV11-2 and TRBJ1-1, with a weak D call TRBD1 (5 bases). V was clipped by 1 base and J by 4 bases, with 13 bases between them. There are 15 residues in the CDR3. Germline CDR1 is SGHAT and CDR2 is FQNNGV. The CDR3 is CASSLVMGQVTEAFF. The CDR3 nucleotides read TGTGCCAGCAGCTTAGTTATGGGGCAGGTCACTGAAGCTTTCTTT.

The CDR3 bases are TGCAGCGTCGAGGCGGGGGGAGAGACCCAGTACTTC. Translated: CSVEAGGETQYF. This sequence joins TRBV29-1 and TRBJ2-5; 8 nucleotides match TRBD2. V was clipped by 6 bases and J by 4 bases; unmatched bases: 4. The CDR3 is 12 residues long. Germline CDR1 and CDR2: SQVTM and ANQGSEA.

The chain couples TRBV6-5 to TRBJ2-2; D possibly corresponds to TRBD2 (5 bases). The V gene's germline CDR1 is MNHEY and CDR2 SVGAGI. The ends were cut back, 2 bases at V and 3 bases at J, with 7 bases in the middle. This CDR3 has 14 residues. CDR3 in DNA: TGTGCCAGCAGTTACCGGGAATACACCGGGGAGCTGTTTTTT. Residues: CASSYREYTGELFF.

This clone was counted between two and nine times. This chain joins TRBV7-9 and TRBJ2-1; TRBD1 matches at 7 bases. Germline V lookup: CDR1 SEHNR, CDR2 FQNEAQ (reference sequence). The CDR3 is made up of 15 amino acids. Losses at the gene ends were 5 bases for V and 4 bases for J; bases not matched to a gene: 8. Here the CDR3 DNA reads TGTGCCAGCAGCCCCCAAGACAGGGAATACAATGAGCAGTTCTTC. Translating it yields CASSPQDREYNEQFF.

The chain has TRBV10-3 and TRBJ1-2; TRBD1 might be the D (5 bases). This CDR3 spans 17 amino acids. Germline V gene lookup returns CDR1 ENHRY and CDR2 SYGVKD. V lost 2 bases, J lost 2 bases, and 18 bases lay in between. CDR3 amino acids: CAISEPTAGRLNYGYTF. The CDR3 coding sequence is TGTGCCATCAGTGAGCCAACAGCGGGACGGCTGAACTATGGCTACACCTTC.

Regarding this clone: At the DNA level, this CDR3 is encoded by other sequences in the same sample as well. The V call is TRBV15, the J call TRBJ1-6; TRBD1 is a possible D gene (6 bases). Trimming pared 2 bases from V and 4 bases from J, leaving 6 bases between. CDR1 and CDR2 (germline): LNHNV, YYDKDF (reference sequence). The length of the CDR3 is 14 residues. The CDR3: CATSRQGYNSPLHF. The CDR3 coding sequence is TGTGCCACCAGCAGACAGGGGTATAATTCACCCCTCCACTTT.